The entry below gives a single TCR beta chain sequence along with its context. Its antigen is unknown. This sample was taken from a study of beta chain features in type 1 diabetes. Sequenced material consisted of expressed TCRB transcripts (all of the isolated RNA was reverse transcribed). The assay was immunoSEQ multiplex PCR, and TCRdb's table has in-frame clones only and misses some. In the table there are 200,000 to 250,000 clones, approximately 10% of which are singletons. Staining for CD45RO/CCR7/CD25/CD127/CD95/CD27 allowed sorting of CD4+ naive, central memory, regulatory and stem cell-like memory cells. Purity of each sorted population was above 95%. From germline, CDR1 is KGHSH and CDR2 LQKENI. Trimming removed 4 bases from V and 3 bases from J, with 14 bases in between. This CDR3 has 15 amino acids. Notes on the study in general: Shortening of TCRB CDR3s, moderate but significant, appeared in all four CD4+ subsets of Type 1 diabetes patients.

This chain uses TRBV18 with TRBJ2-3, with D possibly matching TRBD2 (6 bases). The TCR was taken from a man aged 18 to 29 in good health. Specimen: central memory CD4+ T cells from blood. The CDR3 DNA is TGTGCCAGCTCACGGGCGGGAATTGGGACAGATACGCAGTATTTT. Translation: CASSRAGIGTDTQYF. Full variable domain (rest looked up from reference TRBV18 and TRBJ2-3): NAGVMQNPRHLVRRRGQEARLRCSPMKGHSHVYWYRQLPEEGLKFMVYLQKENIIDESGMPKERFSAEFPKEGPSILRIQQVVRGDSAAYFCASSRAGIGTDTQYFGPGTRLTVL.